This T cell receptor (beta chain) was retrieved from a study of shared clonotypes between healthy human individuals. CDR1 is KGHSH and CDR2 is LQKENI in the germline V gene. The CDR3 is 13 amino acids. V was cut by 2 bases and J by 4 bases, with 6 bases left in between. An even split of each subset's genomic DNA across several immunoSEQ plates was performed. Clones were read by immunoSEQ multiplex PCR, and TCRdb kept only the in-frame ones, dropping some. The data contain roughly 2.2 million clones, less than 95% of them seen just once; the ten biggest clones take up 0.3% to 0.4%. Details on this clone: Other DNA sequences from this sample encode an identical CDR3 as well.

The split of CD4+ cells yielded CD45RA+ naive and CD45RA-negative memory subsets. The V and J genes are TRBV18 and TRBJ2-1; tentative D call: TRBD2 (6 bases). Material: naive CD4+ T cells from PBMCs. As for subset: CD45RA+ positively selected. This clonotype originated in a man aged 18-30 years in good health. Some clones in this sample may be carry-over from other donors' samples. For the CDR3, the DNA is TGTGCCAGCTCACCAGGGACTTACAATGAGCAGTTCTTC. It specifies CASSPGTYNEQFF.